This T cell receptor beta chain was sequenced in a study of memory CD4+ T cells and cytomegalovirus serostatus. Overall study results and limits: Each of 65 to 75 CMV-associated TCRbeta sequences occurred in one to five individuals.

The sort gate was single viable CD3+CD4+CD8-CD45RO+ cells for memory CD4+ T cells. Worth noting for this clone: What it recognizes is unknown.

Generated by immunoSEQ multiplex PCR, the TCRdb table keeps only in-frame clones and is missing some. The data show approximately 40,000 clones, just under 80% seen once. The germline CDR1 and CDR2 sequences are SQVTM and ANQGSEA. V was clipped by 8 bases and J by 0 bases, with 9 bases between them. The CDR3 sequence is 12 residues long. The sequence came from an adult in good health and CMV-seronegative. Sequences were obtained from memory CD4+ T cells from blood. This chain joins TRBV29-1 and TRBJ2-3; TRBD2 might be the D (6 bases). This CDR3 reads CSYGGSTDTQYF. As DNA, the CDR3 is TGCAGCTACGGGGGTAGCACAGATACGCAGTATTTT.